Below, one T cell receptor beta chain is given with its context. Its matching antigen is unknown. One end of the junction does not line up with germline, which may come from a read error. This sample was taken from a study of T cells after yellow fever vaccination. Overall study: The SMART-Seq v4 Ultra Low Input method served to prepare the low-cell-number fractions.

5'RACE template switching produced TCR cDNA carrying a universal primer site and UMIs. TCRdb passed the 5' RACE reads through MiXCR, listing each CDR3 protein once. The sample lists a few hundred thousand distinct CDR3 sequences; over 10% were seen once. Study outcomes and limitations: Among primary-vaccination clones, most reappeared after the booster, at about 95% for CD4 and roughly 88% for CD8. Overlap between CD4 and CD8 compartments was detected for a small share of clonotypes.

Germline CDR1 and CDR2: DFQATT and SNEGSKA (reference sequence). The CDR3 sequence is 13 residues long. This receptor was taken from a man aged 30-40 years who received the YFV17D yellow fever vaccine. Source: CD4+ T cells sorted from PBMCs, taken 45 days after the yellow fever booster vaccination. The chain has TRBV20-1 and TRBJ2-3, with D perhaps TRBD2 (5 bases). In nucleotides, the CDR3 is TGCAGTGCTCTCCCGCCTAGCAGAGATACGCAGTATTTT. Translated, it gives CSALPPSRDTQYF.